These 26 T cell receptor beta chains were all obtained from the same sample, sequenced in a study of identical twins (dated by TCRdb to about 2016). The receptor library was made with 5' RACE. The reads were generated on an Illumina HiSeq 2000. TCRdb applied fastp at Q25 and MiXCR to the public reads, then kept only in-frame beta chains. Here each entry gathers all rows of one CDR3 protein and keeps the most common genes and DNA. This sample has 400,000 to 600,000 distinct CDR3 sequences in its table, and around 24% of those were observed once. Approximately 0.52% of the sample lies in the top ten. The same sample was also studied in work on yellow fever vaccine responses in identical twins.

The source material was CD4+ T cells sorted from blood. Source of these receptors: a woman between 18 and 30 years old in good health.

The genes are TRBV9 and TRBJ2-5; TRBD1 matches 7 bases. V dropped 0 bases and J dropped 7; count of bases not matched to a gene: 9. The CDR3 covers 15 residues. The V gene's germline CDR1 is SGDLS and CDR2 YYNGEE. DNA of the CDR3: TGTGCCAGCAGCGTAGCCGGGACAGAGCCTGTGACCCAGTACTTC. It translates to CASSVAGTEPVTQYF. The full variable domain, in which reference TRBV9 and TRBJ2-5 provide the parts outside the CDR3, is DSGVTQTPKHLITATGQRVTLRCSPRSGDLSVYWYQQSLDQGLQFLIQYYNGEERAKGNILERFSAQQFPDLHSELNLSSLELGDSALYFCASSVAGTEPVTQYFGPGTRLLVL.

The V and J genes are TRBV7-8 and TRBJ2-3; 8 bases agree with TRBD1. Germline CDR1 SGHVS, CDR2 FQNEAQ. With 2 bases clipped from V and 3 bases from J, the junction kept 10 bases outside the gene matches. The CDR3 is 17 residues long. The CDR3 DNA reads TGTGCCAGCAGCTTACGCCGACAGGGGAGAGGAACAGATACGCAGTATTTT. Translated, it gives CASSLRRQGRGTDTQYF.

This chain connects TRBV10-3 to TRBJ2-1, with 8 nucleotides matching TRBD2. The CDR3 is 15 residues long. Germline CDR1 ENHRY, CDR2 SYGVKD. V shed 2 bases, J shed 8 bases, and the junction held 8 bases outside the gene matches. This chain's CDR3 is CAISEAGGSGHEQFF. CDR3 sequence (DNA): TGTGCCATCAGTGAGGCGGGGGGCTCGGGCCATGAGCAGTTCTTC.

This clonotype appeared a few times. V gene TRBV28 combines with J gene TRBJ1-1; D ambiguous. CDR1 is MDHEN and CDR2 is SYDVKM in the germline V gene. The CDR3 contains 11 residues. Deletions cut 6 bases from V and 6 bases from J, with 8 bases between. The DNA for the CDR3 is TGTGCCAGCAGGAACCCGGCTGAAGCTTTCTTT. It yields the protein CASRNPAEAFF.

This clonotype was observed a handful of times. The chain joins TRBV4-2 to TRBJ2-2, with D maybe TRBD2 (6 bases). Between the trimmed V and J ends, which lost 8 bases and 4 bases, there was a span of 14 bases. The CDR3 length is 14 residues. CDR1 is LGHNA, CDR2 YNFKEQ, per germline. The CDR3 DNA sequence: TGTGCCAGCTGGGCGGGACGGACCACCGGGGAGCTGTTTTTT. This encodes CASWAGRTTGELFF.

The chain combines TRBV10-3 with TRBJ1-2; 8 nucleotides line up with TRBD1. This CDR3 contains 14 residues. Per germline, CDR1 ENHRY and CDR2 SYGVKD. Losses at the gene ends were 2 bases for V and 3 bases for J; bases not matched to a gene: 2. The chain's CDR3 is CAISELQGDYGYTF. Here the CDR3 DNA reads TGTGCCATCAGTGAGCTACAGGGGGACTATGGCTACACCTTC.

The rearrangement links TRBV7-9 to TRBJ1-5; D is undetermined. This CDR3 is built from 13 residues. Deletions cut 5 bases from V and 4 bases from J, with 9 bases between. Germline values: CDR1 SEHNR, CDR2 FQNEAQ (reference sequence). CDR3 protein: CASSISGNQPQHF. Here the CDR3 DNA reads TGTGCCAGCAGCATATCGGGAAATCAGCCCCAGCATTTT.

J is TRBJ2-1 and V is TRBV6-2 or TRBV6-3; D is unresolved. The CDR3 is 11 residues long. The germline gives CDR1 MNHEY, CDR2 SVGEGT. V shed 5 bases and J shed 6 bases, with 5 bases lying between them. The CDR3 region is CASSQPNEQFF. CDR3 DNA: TGTGCCAGCAGTCAACCCAATGAGCAGTTCTTC.

The rearrangement uses TRBV12-3 or TRBV12-4 and TRBJ2-5, with TRBD2 identical over 15 bases. V shed 6 bases and J 5 bases; nucleotides not matched to a gene: 7. The CDR3 is made up of 16 amino acids. CDR3 loop: CASSRGLAGGLETQYF. The CDR3 DNA sequence: TGTGCCAGCAGCCGTGGACTAGCGGGGGGGTTGGAGACCCAGTACTTC.

This clonotype was seen only a few times. The V and J genes are TRBV20-1 and TRBJ2-5; the match to TRBD1 covers 8 bases. The V segment lost 5 bases and the J segment 2 bases; nucleotides outside the gene matches: 16. The CDR3 covers 17 residues. Germline V gives CDR1 DFQATT, CDR2 SNEGSKA (reference sequence). The CDR3 nucleotides read TGCAGTGCTTTCGGACAGGGAACTTTCCTCCTGCAAGAGACCCAGTACTTC. Translated: CSAFGQGTFLLQETQYF.

The chain carries TRBV5-1 and TRBJ2-1; TRBD2 matches at 7 bases. The CDR3 length is 15 residues. CDR1 is SGHRS and CDR2 is YFSETQ in the germline V gene. J was trimmed by 7 bases and V by 0 bases; bases with no gene match: 7. CDR3 coding DNA: TGCGCCAGCAGCTTGGGGGACTACCGGGGGAATGAGCAGTTCTTC. Amino acid sequence: CASSLGDYRGNEQFF.

The chain is built from TRBV7-9 and TRBJ1-1; 7 positions match TRBD1. Germline lookup yields CDR1 SEHNR and CDR2 FQNEAQ (reference sequence). V trimming: 5 bases; J trimming: 0 bases; junction bases outside the gene matches: 12. The CDR3 loop spans 17 amino acids. The CDR3 here is CASSQGQVGLLNTEAFF. CDR3 DNA sequence: TGTGCCAGCAGCCAAGGACAGGTGGGCCTTCTGAACACTGAAGCTTTCTTT.

V usage is TRBV12-3 or TRBV12-4 and J usage is TRBJ2-1, with 7 bases fitting TRBD2. V was clipped by 8 bases and J by 3 bases; unmatched bases: 10. The CDR3 is 15 amino acids. CDR3 sequence: CASGSTSVSYNEQFF. CDR3 coding DNA: TGTGCCAGCGGCTCCACTAGCGTTAGCTACAATGAGCAGTTCTTC.

This clonotype was seen only a few times. The V call is TRBV7-9, the J call TRBJ1-5, with 7 positions matching TRBD1. The germline V gene has CDR1 SEHNR and CDR2 FQNEAQ (reference sequence). After removal of 5 bases from V and 5 bases from J, the junction contained 6 bases not matched to a gene. This CDR3 is 14 amino acids long. CDR3 sequence (DNA): TGTGCCAGCAGCCTACAGGGGAGCGATCAGCCCCAGCATTTT. This encodes CASSLQGSDQPQHF.

This chain joins TRBV5-1 and TRBJ2-7; D may be TRBD1 or TRBD2 (5 bases each). The germline V and J ends were trimmed by 0 bases and 4 bases, with 14 bases remaining between them. The CDR3 loop spans 15 amino acids. The germline V gene encodes CDR1 SGHRS and CDR2 YFSETQ. This CDR3 is CASSLDLGTRYEQYF. The DNA of the CDR3 is TGCGCCAGCAGCTTGGATTTGGGGACCCGGTACGAGCAGTACTTC.

This clonotype occurred many times. V gene TRBV12-3 or TRBV12-4 combines with J gene TRBJ1-1; 7 nucleotides match TRBD1. The V and J ends lost 5 bases and 4 bases, in that order; junction bases with no gene match: 10. The CDR3 loop spans 15 amino acids. CDR3 sequence (DNA): TGTGCCAGCAGTCCTAGACAGGGTTTGGGCACTGAAGCTTTCTTT. It encodes CASSPRQGLGTEAFF.

This clonotype was seen more than once but under ten times. The gene calls are TRBV5-1 and TRBJ2-7; weak D call: TRBD2 (7 bases). The CDR3 spans 14 residues. Looked up from germline, CDR1 is SGHRS and CDR2 is YFSETQ. Deletions cut 2 bases from V and 3 bases from J, with 12 bases between. The CDR3 region is CASSFWGGSYEQYF. Here the CDR3 DNA reads TGCGCCAGCAGCTTCTGGGGGGGCAGCTACGAGCAGTACTTC.

This clonotype was observed a handful of times. V is TRBV2 and J is TRBJ2-2; 10 bases are a match to TRBD2. V shed 6 bases, J shed 6 bases, and the junction held 7 bases outside the gene matches. Germline CDR1 SNHLY, CDR2 FYNNEI. There are 15 residues in the CDR3. The CDR3 loop reads CASRWASGSPGELFF. In DNA form, the CDR3 reads TGTGCCAGCAGATGGGCTAGCGGGAGTCCCGGGGAGCTGTTTTTT.

The gene calls are TRBV7-2 and TRBJ2-7; D unresolved. The CDR3 loop spans 14 amino acids. Germline CDR1 and CDR2: SGHTA and FQGNSA. V was shortened by 1 base and J by 6 bases, with 13 bases between the two germline ends. The DNA of the CDR3 is TGTGCCAGCAGCTTAGGGTGGAGCACGGGCGAGCAGTACTTC. It is translated as CASSLGWSTGEQYF.

In its sample, this clonotype was seen a few times. The rearrangement links TRBV12-3 or TRBV12-4 to TRBJ2-1; D is unresolved. The CDR3 covers 16 residues. V shed 7 bases and J shed 0 bases, with 16 bases lying between them. CDR3 region: CASTPGMTSSYNEQFF. CDR3 sequence (DNA): TGTGCCAGCACCCCTGGAATGACGAGCTCCTACAATGAGCAGTTCTTC.

This clonotype has a handful of counts. This sequence joins TRBV7-9 and TRBJ1-5; possibly TRBD1 for D (5 bases). Trimming cost V 5 bases and J 6 bases, with 8 bases left between them. The germline gives CDR1 SEHNR, CDR2 FQNEAQ (reference sequence). The CDR3 is 12 residues long. The CDR3 DNA reads as TGTGCCAGCAGCCCAGGGTTTCAGCCCCAGCATTTT. As protein: CASSPGFQPQHF.

This clonotype was picked up a small number of times. J is TRBJ2-5 and V is TRBV5-1, with D perhaps being TRBD1 or TRBD2 (5 bases each). V was clipped by 5 bases and J by 1 base, with 9 bases between them. From germline, CDR1 is SGHRS and CDR2 YFSETQ. This CDR3 has 13 amino acids. CDR3 region: CASRRDVQETQYF. The CDR3, as DNA: TGCGCCAGCAGACGGGACGTCCAAGAGACCCAGTACTTC. The full variable domain, completed using reference TRBV5-1 and TRBJ2-5, is KAGVTQTPRYLIKTRGQQVTLSCSPISGHRSVSWYQQTPGQGLQFLFEYFSETQRNKGNFPGRFSGRQFSNSRSEMNVSTLELGDSALYLCASRRDVQETQYFGPGTRLLVL.

This chain uses TRBV3-1 with TRBJ2-2, with TRBD2 identical over 10 bases. Germline V lookup: CDR1 LGHDT, CDR2 YNNKEL (reference sequence). V shed 3 bases and J 7 bases; nucleotides not matched to a gene: 8. The CDR3 has 16 amino acids. CDR3 loop: CASSHPSGGYGGELFF. As DNA, the CDR3 is TGTGCCAGCAGCCACCCTAGCGGGGGTTATGGCGGGGAGCTGTTTTTT. Complete variable domain (other parts from reference TRBV3-1 and TRBJ2-2): DTAVSQTPKYLVTQMGNDKSIKCEQNLGHDTMYWYKQDSKKFLKIMFSYNNKELIINETVPNRFSPKSPDKAHLNLHINSLELGDSAVYFCASSHPSGGYGGELFFGEGSRLTVL.

This clonotype was counted between two and nine times. The gene calls are TRBV24-1 and TRBJ2-2; 8 bases line up with TRBD1. Germline lookup yields CDR1 KGHDR and CDR2 SFDVKD. J lost 7 bases, V lost 8 bases, and 5 bases had no gene match. CDR3 length: 13 residues. CDR3 protein: CATKHGQGGELFF. The CDR3 DNA sequence: TGTGCCACCAAACATGGACAGGGCGGGGAGCTGTTTTTT.

This clonotype was counted between two and nine times. The genes are TRBV5-1 and TRBJ1-4, with D unclear. The V gene lost 0 bases and the J gene lost 8 bases, with 11 bases spanning the gap. Germline-derived CDR1 and CDR2 are SGHRS and YFSETQ. This CDR3 spans 14 amino acids. This chain's CDR3 is CASSLGSAGEKLFF. CDR3 sequence (DNA): TGCGCCAGCAGCTTGGGATCTGCGGGGGAAAAACTGTTTTTT.

V and J are TRBV5-1 and TRBJ1-1, with 9 bases aligning to TRBD1. The CDR3 has 13 amino acids. Germline V gene data show CDR1 as SGHRS and CDR2 as YFSETQ. V dropped 4 bases and J dropped 4; count of bases not matched to a gene: 2. DNA of the CDR3: TGCGCCAGCAGCACGGGACAGGGCACTGAAGCTTTCTTT. This sequence encodes CASSTGQGTEAFF.